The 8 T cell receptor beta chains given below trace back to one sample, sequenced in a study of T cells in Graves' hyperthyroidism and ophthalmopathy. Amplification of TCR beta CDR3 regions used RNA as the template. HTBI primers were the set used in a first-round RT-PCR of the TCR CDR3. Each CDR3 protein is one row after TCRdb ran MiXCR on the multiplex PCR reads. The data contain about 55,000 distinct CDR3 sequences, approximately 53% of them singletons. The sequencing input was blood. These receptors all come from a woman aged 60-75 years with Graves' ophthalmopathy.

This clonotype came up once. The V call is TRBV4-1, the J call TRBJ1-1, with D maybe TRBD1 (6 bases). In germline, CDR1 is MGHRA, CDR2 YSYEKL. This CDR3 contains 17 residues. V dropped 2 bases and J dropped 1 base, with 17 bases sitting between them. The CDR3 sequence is CASSQYNNLGANTEAFF. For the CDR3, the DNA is TGCGCCAGCAGCCAATATAATAACCTGGGGGCGAACACTGAAGCTTTCTTT.

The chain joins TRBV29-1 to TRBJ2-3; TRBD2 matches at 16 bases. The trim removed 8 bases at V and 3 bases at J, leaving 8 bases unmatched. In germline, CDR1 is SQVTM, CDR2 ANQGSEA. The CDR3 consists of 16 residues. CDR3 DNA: TGCAGCAGCCACGGGACTAGCGGGGGGGCGACAGATACGCAGTATTTT. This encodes CSSHGTSGGATDTQYF.

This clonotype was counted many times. For the CDR3, the DNA is TGTGCCAGCAGCCGGCTCGCGATGGGTTCACCCCTCCACTTT. Protein: CASSRLAMGSPLHF. V gene TRBV7-2 combines with J gene TRBJ1-6, with no clear D. Germline CDR1 reads SGHTA; CDR2 reads FQGNSA. The CDR3 is 14 residues long. V lost 5 bases and J lost 9, with 14 bases in between.

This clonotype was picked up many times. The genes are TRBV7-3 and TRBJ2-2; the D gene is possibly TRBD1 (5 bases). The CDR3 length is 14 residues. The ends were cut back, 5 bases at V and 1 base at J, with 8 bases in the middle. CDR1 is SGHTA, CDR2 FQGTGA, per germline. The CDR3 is CASSETVNTGELFF. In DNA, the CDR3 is TGTGCCAGCAGCGAGACAGTGAACACCGGGGAGCTGTTTTTT.

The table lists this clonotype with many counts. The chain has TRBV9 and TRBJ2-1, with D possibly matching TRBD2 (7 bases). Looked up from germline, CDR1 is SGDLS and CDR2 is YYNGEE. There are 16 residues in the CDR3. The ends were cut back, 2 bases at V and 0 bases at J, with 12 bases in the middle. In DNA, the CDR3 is TGTGCCAGCAGCGTCGGGGGGCGGGGCTCCTACAATGAGCAGTTCTTC. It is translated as CASSVGGRGSYNEQFF.

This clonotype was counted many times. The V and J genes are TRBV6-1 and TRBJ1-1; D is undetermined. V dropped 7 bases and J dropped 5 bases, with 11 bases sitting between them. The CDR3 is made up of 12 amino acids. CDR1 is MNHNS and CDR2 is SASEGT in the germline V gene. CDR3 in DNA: TGTGCCAGCACTAAGGGCGGGACTGAAGCTTTCTTT. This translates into CASTKGGTEAFF.

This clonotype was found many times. CDR3 nucleotide sequence: TGCAGTGCTATCCCCTTAGGGGGGGCTTACGGCTACACCTTC. Its translation is CSAIPLGGAYGYTF. The chain has TRBV20-1 and TRBJ1-2; a possible D gene is TRBD1 (6 bases). The germline gives CDR1 DFQATT, CDR2 SNEGSKA (reference sequence). The V end lost 4 bases, the J end lost 8 bases, and 20 bases lay between the germline ends. The CDR3 sequence is 14 residues long.

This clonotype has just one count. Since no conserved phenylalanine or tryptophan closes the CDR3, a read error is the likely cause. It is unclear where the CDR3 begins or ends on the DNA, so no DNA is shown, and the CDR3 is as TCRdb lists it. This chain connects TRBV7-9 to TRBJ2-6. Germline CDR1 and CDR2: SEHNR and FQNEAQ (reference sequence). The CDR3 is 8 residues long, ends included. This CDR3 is CASSSGTS.